This T cell receptor (beta chain) was sequenced in a study of tumor and adjacent non-tumor tissue in lung cancer. No cell sorting was done before RNA was extracted from the tissue. Findings and caveats of the study: Tumor repertoires had a smaller top 100 clone share than normal lung.

Three rounds of nested PCR, following a modified ARM-PCR protocol, produced the TCRbeta library. MiXCR, applied by TCRdb to the multiplex PCR reads, yields one record per CDR3 protein. The table lists around 66,000 distinct CDR3 sequences, 60% to 75% of them singletons. The CDR3 spans 14 residues. The V end was cut by 2 bases, the J end by 5 bases, with 12 bases between. CDR1 and CDR2 (germline): MDHEN, SYDVKM. This clonotype came up a few times. Its matching antigen is unknown. The missing conserved phenylalanine or tryptophan at the end of this CDR3 makes a read error likely. The TCR comes from a man aged 55 to 70 with non-small cell lung cancer. V gene TRBV28 combines with J gene TRBJ2-5; D not resolved. The sequenced sample was lung tumor tissue. CDR3 coding DNA: TGTGCCAGCAGTTTACCCCACAGCAAGGAGACCCAGTACTCC. Amino acid sequence: CASSLPHSKETQYS.